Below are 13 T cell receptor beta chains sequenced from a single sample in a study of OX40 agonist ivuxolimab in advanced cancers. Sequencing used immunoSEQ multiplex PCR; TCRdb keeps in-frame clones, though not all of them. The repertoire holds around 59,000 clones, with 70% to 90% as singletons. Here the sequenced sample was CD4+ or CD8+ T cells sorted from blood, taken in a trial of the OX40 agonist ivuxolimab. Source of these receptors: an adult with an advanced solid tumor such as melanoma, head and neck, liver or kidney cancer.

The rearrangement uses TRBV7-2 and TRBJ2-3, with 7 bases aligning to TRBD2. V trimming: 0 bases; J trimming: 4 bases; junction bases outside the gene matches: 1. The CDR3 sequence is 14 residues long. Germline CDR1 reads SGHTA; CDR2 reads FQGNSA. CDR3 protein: CASSLAAGADTQYF. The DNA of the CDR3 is TGTGCCAGCAGCTTAGCGGCGGGAGCAGATACGCAGTATTTT.

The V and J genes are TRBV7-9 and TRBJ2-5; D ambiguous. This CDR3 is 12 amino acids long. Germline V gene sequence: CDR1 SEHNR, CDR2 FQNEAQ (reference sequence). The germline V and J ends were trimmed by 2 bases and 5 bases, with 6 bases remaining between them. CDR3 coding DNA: TGTGCCAGCAGCTTATTCCGGGAGACCCAGTACTTC. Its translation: CASSLFRETQYF.

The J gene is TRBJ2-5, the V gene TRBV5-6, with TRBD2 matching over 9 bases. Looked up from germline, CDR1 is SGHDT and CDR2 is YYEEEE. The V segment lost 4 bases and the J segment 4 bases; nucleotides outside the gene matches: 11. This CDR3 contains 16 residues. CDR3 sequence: CASSPIAGAYSETQYF. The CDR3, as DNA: TGTGCCAGCAGCCCTATAGCGGGAGCTTACTCAGAGACCCAGTACTTC. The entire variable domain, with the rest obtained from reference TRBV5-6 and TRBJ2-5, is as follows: DAGVTQSPTHLIKTRGQQVTLRCSPKSGHDTVSWYQQALGQGPQFIFQYYEEEERQRGNFPDRFSGHQFPNYSSELNVNALLLGDSALYLCASSPIAGAYSETQYFGPGTRLLVL.

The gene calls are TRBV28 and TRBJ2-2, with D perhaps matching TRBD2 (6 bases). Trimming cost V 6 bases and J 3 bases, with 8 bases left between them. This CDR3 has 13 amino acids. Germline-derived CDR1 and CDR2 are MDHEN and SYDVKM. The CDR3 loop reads CASRRGYTGELFF. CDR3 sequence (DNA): TGTGCCAGCAGACGGGGGTACACCGGGGAGCTGTTTTTT.

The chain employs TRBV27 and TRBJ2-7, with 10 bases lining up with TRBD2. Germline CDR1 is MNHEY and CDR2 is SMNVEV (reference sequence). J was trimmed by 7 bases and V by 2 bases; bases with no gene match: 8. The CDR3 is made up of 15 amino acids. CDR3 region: CASSLLAGVPEEQYF. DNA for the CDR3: TGTGCCAGCAGTTTACTAGCGGGAGTCCCTGAAGAGCAGTACTTC.

CDR3 nucleotide sequence: TGTGCCAGCAGCTCCCGGGTTTTCTACGAGCAGTACTTC. It translates to CASSSRVFYEQYF. This chain joins TRBV7-9 and TRBJ2-7; no firm D call. Germline assignment: CDR1 SEHNR and CDR2 FQNEAQ (reference sequence). The V and J ends lost 4 bases and 3 bases respectively, with 10 bases between them. CDR3 length: 13 amino acids.

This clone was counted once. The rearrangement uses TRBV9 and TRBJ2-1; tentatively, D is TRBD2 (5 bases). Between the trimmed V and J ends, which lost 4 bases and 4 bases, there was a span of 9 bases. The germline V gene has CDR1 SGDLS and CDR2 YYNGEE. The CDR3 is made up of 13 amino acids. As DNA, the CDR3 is TGTGCCAGCAGCCCGAGGGATTACAATGAGCAGTTCTTC. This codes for CASSPRDYNEQFF.

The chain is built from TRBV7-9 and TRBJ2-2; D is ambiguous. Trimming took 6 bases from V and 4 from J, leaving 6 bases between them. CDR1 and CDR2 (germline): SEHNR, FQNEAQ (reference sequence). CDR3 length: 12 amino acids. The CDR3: CASRMSTGELFF. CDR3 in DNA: TGTGCCAGCAGAATGAGCACCGGGGAGCTGTTTTTT.

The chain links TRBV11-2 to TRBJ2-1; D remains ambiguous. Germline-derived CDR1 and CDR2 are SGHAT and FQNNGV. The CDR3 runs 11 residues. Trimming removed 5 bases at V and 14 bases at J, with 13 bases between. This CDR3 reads CASSQGLVEFF. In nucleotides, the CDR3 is TGTGCCAGCAGCCAAGGGTTGGTGGAGTTCTTC.

DNA for the CDR3: TGTGCCAGCAGTTCGTCTACTGTGTCCTACAATGAGCAGTTCTTC. This sequence encodes CASSSSTVSYNEQFF. This sequence joins TRBV27 and TRBJ2-1; D call uncertain. Looked up from germline, CDR1 is MNHEY and CDR2 is SMNVEV (reference sequence). This CDR3 has 15 residues. Trimming removed 4 bases at V and 1 base at J, with 11 bases between.

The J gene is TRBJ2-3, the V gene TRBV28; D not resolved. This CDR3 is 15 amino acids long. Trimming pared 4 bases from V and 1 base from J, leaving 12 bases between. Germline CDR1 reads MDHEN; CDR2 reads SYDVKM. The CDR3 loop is CASSYTSLGTDTQYF. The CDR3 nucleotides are TGTGCCAGCAGTTATACATCGCTCGGCACAGATACGCAGTATTTT.

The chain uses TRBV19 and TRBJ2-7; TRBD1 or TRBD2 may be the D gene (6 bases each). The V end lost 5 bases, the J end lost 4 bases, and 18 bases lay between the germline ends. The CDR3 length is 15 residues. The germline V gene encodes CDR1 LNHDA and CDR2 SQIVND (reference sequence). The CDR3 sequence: CASSLTGGDFYEQYV. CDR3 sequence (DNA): TGTGCCAGTAGTTTGACAGGCGGGGATTTTTACGAGCAGTACGTC.

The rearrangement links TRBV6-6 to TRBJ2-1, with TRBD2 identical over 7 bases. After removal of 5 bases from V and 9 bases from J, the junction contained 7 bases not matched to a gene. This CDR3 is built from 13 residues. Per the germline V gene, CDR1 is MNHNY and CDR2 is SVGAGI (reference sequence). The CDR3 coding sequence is TGTGCCAGCAGTACGGGGACTACGGGTGAGCAGTTCTTC. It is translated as CASSTGTTGEQFF.